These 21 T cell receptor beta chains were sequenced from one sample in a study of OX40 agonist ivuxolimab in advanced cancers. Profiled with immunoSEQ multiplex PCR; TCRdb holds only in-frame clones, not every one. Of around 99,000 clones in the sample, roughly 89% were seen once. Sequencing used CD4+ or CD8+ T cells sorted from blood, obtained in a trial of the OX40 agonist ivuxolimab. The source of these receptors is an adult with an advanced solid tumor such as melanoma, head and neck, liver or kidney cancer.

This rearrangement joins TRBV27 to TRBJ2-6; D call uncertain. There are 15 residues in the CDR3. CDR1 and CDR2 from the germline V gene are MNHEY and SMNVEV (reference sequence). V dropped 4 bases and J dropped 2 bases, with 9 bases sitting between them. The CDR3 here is CASSSVGPGANVLTF. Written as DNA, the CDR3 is TGTGCCAGCAGTTCAGTCGGCCCTGGGGCCAACGTCCTGACTTTC.

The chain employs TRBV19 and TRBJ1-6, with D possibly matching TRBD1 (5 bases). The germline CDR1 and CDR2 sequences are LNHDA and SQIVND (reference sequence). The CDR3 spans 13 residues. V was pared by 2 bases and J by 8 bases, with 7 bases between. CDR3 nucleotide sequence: TGTGCCAGTAGTATACGAGGGGATTCACCCCTCCACTTT. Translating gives CASSIRGDSPLHF. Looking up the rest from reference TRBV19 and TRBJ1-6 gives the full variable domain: DGGITQSPKYLFRKEGQNVTLSCEQNLNHDAMYWYRQDPGQGLRLIYYSQIVNDFQKGDIAEGYSVSREKKESFPLTVTSAQKNPTAFYLCASSIRGDSPLHFGNGTRLTVT.

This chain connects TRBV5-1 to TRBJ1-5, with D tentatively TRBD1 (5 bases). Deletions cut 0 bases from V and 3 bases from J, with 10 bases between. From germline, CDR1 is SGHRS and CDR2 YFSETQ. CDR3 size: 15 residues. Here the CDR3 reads CASSLGAGPNQPQHF. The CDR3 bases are TGCGCCAGCAGCTTGGGGGCAGGGCCCAATCAGCCCCAGCATTTT. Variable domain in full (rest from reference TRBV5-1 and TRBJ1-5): KAGVTQTPRYLIKTRGQQVTLSCSPISGHRSVSWYQQTPGQGLQFLFEYFSETQRNKGNFPGRFSGRQFSNSRSEMNVSTLELGDSALYLCASSLGAGPNQPQHFGDGTRLSIL.

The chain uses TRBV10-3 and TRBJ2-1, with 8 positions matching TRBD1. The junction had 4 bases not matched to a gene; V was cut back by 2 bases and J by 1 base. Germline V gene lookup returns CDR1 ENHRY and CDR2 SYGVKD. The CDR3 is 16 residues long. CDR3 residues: CAISEGQGLSYNEQFF. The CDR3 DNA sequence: TGTGCCATCAGTGAGGGACAGGGCCTTTCCTACAATGAGCAGTTCTTC.

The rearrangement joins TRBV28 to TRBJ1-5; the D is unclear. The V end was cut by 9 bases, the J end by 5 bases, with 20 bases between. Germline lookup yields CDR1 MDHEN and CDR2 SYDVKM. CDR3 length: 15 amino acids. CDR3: CASCPGRGIYQPQHF. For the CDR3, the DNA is TGTGCCAGTTGTCCGGGAAGAGGGATCTATCAGCCCCAGCATTTT. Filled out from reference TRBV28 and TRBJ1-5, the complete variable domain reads DVKVTQSSRYLVKRTGEKVFLECVQDMDHENMFWYRQDPGLGLRLIYFSYDVKMKEKGDIPEGYSVSREKKERFSLILESASTNQTSMYLCASCPGRGIYQPQHFGDGTRLSIL.

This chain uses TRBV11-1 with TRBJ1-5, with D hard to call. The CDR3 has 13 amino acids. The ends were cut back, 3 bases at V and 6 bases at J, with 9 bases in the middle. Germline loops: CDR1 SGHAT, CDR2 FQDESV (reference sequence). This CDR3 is CASSFSGGQPQHF. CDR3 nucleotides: TGTGCCAGCAGCTTTTCGGGAGGTCAGCCCCAGCATTTT.

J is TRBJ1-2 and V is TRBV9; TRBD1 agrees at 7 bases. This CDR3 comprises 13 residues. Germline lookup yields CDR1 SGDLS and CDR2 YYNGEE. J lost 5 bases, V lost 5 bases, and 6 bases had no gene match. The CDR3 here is CASSPGTDYGYTF. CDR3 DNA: TGTGCCAGCAGTCCTGGGACAGATTATGGCTACACCTTC.

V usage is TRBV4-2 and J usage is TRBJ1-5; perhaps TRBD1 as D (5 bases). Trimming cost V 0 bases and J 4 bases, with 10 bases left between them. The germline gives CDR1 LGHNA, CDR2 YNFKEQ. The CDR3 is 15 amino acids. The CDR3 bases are TGTGCCAGCAGCCAAGATTATGGGGGAAATCAGCCCCAGCATTTT. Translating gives CASSQDYGGNQPQHF.

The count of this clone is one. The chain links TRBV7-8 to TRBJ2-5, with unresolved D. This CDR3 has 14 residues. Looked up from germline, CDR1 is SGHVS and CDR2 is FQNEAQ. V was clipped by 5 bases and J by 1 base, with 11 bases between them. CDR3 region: CASSRGRVQETQYF. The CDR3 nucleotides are TGTGCCAGCAGCAGAGGACGGGTCCAAGAGACCCAGTACTTC.

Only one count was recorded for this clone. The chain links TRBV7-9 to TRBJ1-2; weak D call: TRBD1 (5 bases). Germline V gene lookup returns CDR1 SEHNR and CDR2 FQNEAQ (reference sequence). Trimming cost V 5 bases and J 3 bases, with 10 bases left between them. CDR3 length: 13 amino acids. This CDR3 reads CASSGRQHYGYTF. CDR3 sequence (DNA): TGTGCCAGCAGCGGACGACAGCACTATGGCTACACCTTC.

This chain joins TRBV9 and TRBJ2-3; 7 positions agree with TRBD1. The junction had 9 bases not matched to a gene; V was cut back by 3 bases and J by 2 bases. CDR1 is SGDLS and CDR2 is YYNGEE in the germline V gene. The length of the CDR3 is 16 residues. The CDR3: CASSAGDRVNTDTQYF. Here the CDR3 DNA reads TGTGCCAGCAGCGCAGGAGACAGGGTTAACACAGATACGCAGTATTTT.

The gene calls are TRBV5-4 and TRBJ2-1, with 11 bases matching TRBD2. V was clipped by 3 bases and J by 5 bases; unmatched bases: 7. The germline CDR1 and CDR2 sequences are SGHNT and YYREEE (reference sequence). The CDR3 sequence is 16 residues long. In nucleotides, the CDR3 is TGTGCCAGCAGCTGGGGGACTAGCGGCCCCCACAATGAGCAGTTCTTC. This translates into CASSWGTSGPHNEQFF.

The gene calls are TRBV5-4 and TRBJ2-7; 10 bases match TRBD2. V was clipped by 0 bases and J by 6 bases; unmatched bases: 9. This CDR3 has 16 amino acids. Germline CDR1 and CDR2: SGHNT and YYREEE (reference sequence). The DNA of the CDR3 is TGTGCCAGCAGCTTGGATGCTAGCGGGGGAAGGCGCGAGCAGTACTTC. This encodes CASSLDASGGRREQYF.

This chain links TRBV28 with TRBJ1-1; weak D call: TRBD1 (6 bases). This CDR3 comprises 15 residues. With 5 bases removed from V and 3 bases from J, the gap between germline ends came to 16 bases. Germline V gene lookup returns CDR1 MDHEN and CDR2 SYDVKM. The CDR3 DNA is TGTGCCAGCAGTATCAGGACAGAAGGGGACACTGAAGCTTTCTTT. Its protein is CASSIRTEGDTEAFF.

The DNA of the CDR3 is TGTGCCATCAGCCAGGGTACTGAGCAGTTCTTC. Encoded protein: CAISQGTEQFF. The genes are TRBV10-3 and TRBJ2-1, with D possibly TRBD1 on 5 matching bases. Germline CDR1 and CDR2: ENHRY and SYGVKD. Trimming stripped 6 bases from V and 9 bases from J, with 9 bases between. This CDR3 is built from 11 residues.

This CDR3 reads CASSFGGTGPETQYF. In nucleotides, the CDR3 is TGTGCCAGCAGCTTTGGGGGGACAGGGCCGGAGACCCAGTACTTC. The V gene is TRBV7-7, the J gene TRBJ2-5; TRBD1 agrees at 9 bases. Germline CDR1 SSHAT, CDR2 FNYEAQ (reference sequence). The CDR3 extends over 15 amino acids. The junction had 7 bases not matched to a gene; V was cut back by 3 bases and J by 5 bases.

As DNA, the CDR3 is TGTGCCAGCAGCTTACAAAACAGGGAGCAGTTCTTC. Its translation is CASSLQNREQFF. The chain is built from TRBV5-6 and TRBJ2-1; D is perhaps TRBD1 (5 bases). In germline, CDR1 is SGHDT, CDR2 YYEEEE. This CDR3 is 12 amino acids long. The V and J ends lost 2 bases and 10 bases respectively, with 10 bases between them.

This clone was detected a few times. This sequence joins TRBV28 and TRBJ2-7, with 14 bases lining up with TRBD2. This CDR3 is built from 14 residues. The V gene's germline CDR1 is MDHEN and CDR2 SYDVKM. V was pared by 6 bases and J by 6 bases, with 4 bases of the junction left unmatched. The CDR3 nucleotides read TGTGCCAGCAGCTGGGGACTAGCGGGAGTCGAGCAGTACTTC. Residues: CASSWGLAGVEQYF.

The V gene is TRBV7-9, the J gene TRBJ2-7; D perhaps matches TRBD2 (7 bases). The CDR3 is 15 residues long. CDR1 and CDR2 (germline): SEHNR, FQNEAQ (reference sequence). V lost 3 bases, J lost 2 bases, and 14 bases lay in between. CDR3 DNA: TGTGCCAGCAGCTTTCTCGGGGGGCCGACCTACGAGCAGTACTTC. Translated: CASSFLGGPTYEQYF. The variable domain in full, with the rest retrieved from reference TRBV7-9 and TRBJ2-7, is DTGVSQNPRHKITKRGQNVTFRCDPISEHNRLYWYRQTLGQGPEFLTYFQNEAQLEKSRLLSDRFSAERPKGSFSTLEIQRTEQGDSAMYLCASSFLGGPTYEQYFGPGTRLTVT.

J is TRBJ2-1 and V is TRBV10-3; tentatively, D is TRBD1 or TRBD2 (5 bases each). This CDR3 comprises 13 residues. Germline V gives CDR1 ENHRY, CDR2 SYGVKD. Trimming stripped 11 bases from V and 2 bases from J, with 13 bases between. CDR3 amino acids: CALNRDAYNEQFF. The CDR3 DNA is TGTGCCCTTAACCGGGACGCCTACAATGAGCAGTTCTTC.

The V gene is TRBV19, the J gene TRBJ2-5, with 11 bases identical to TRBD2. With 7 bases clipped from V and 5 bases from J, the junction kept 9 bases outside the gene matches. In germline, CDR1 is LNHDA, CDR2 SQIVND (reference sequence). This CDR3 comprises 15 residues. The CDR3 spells CASMDIAGGHETQYF. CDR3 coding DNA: TGTGCCAGTATGGATATAGCGGGGGGGCACGAGACCCAGTACTTC.